The T cell receptor (beta chain) described here comes from a study of cytomegalovirus exposure and HLA in healthy donors. About the research overall: The roughly 120 validation repertoires matched the roughly 700 first-cohort repertoires in platform, a later analysis reported. Study-wide results and caveats: The authors enumerated around 150 TCR beta chains as linked to cytomegalovirus.

Assay used: immunoSEQ multiplex PCR; TCRdb lists only in-frame clones, some missing. The sample lists 82,000 or so clones, 85% to 95% occurring once. Remarks on this clone: Its antigen is not known.

V was trimmed by 6 bases and J by 2 bases, leaving 11 bases between them. Germline V gene data show CDR1 as MNHEY and CDR2 as SVGAGI. The CDR3 is 13 residues long. A 120-subject validation cohort, separate from the 666-subject first cohort, supplied the donors. The sequencing sample was made of PBMCs. The rearrangement links TRBV6-5 to TRBJ2-7; TRBD1 might be the D (6 bases). The source of this sequence is a woman younger than 30 in good health and CMV-seronegative. CDR3: CASSHGQTYEQYF. CDR3 DNA sequence: TGTGCCAGCAGCCACGGACAGACCTACGAGCAGTACTTC.